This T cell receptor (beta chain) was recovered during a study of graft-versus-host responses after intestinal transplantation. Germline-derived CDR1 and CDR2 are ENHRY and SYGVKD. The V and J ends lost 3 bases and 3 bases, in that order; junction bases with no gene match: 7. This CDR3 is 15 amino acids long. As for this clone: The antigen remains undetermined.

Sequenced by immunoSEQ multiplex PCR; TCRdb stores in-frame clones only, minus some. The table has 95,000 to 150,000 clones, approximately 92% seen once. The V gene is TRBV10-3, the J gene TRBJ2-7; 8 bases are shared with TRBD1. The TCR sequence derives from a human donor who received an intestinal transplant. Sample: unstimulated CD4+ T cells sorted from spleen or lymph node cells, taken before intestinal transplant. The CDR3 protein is CAISDPWTGSYEQYF. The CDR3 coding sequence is TGTGCCATCAGTGACCCATGGACAGGGAGCTACGAGCAGTACTTC.